Listed below are T cell receptor beta chains from one sample, sequenced in a study of blood T cell repertoires in COVID-19. Assay: immunoSEQ multiplex PCR; the TCRdb copy retains only in-frame clones and omits some. Among more than 300,000 clones listed, around 84% were seen once. Sequences were obtained from PBMCs or T cells enriched from blood (not recorded which). The receptors stem from a young man who had recovered from COVID-19. CDR3s include the opening cysteine and the closing phenylalanine or tryptophan. The order of the fields is D gene, V gene, clone size, J gene, CDR3 protein, CDR3 DNA. A D gene is named only where the DNA matches it firmly. A clone size is listed for some rows: how often the clone was seen (once, few, many), or a class if it is expanded.

NA	TRBV24-1	NA	TRBJ2-3	CATSDFGAGSSDTQYF	TGTGCCACCAGTGATTTCGGCGCAGGGTCAAGCGATACGCAGTATTTT
NA	TRBV20-1	once	TRBJ2-7	CSASSSGLIGEQYF	TGCAGTGCTAGTTCCTCGGGACTTATCGGGGAGCAGTACTTC
NA	TRBV4-1	NA	TRBJ1-2	CASSQDLNSNYGYTF	TGCGCCAGCAGCCAAGATCTCAACAGTAACTATGGCTACACCTTC
NA	TRBV7-9	NA	TRBJ2-7	CASSLGPEQYF	TGTGCCAGCAGCCTTGGCCCGGAGCAGTACTTC
NA	TRBV24-1	NA	TRBJ1-5	CATSDPGGGGVNQPQHF	TGTGCCACCAGTGACCCAGGCGGCGGAGGAGTCAATCAGCCCCAGCATTTT
NA	TRBV18	NA	TRBJ1-1	CASTKNLEDTEAFF	TGTGCCAGCACCAAGAATTTAGAAGACACTGAAGCTTTCTTT
NA	TRBV19	NA	TRBJ1-5	CASSIEDMSNQPQHF	TGTGCCAGTAGTATAGAGGACATGAGCAATCAGCCCCAGCATTTT
NA	TRBV28	NA	TRBJ1-4	CASSFPTDRVATNEKLFF	TGTGCCAGCAGTTTCCCTACGGACAGAGTTGCAACTAATGAAAAACTGTTTTTT
TRBD2	TRBV3-1/TRBV3-2	NA	TRBJ2-7	CASSPRTSGTYEQYF	TGTGCCAGCAGCCCCCGGACTAGCGGGACCTACGAGCAGTACTTC
NA	TRBV6-1	NA	TRBJ1-1	CASSLWEKEPAFF	TGTGCCAGCAGCTTATGGGAGAAGGAGCCCGCTTTCTTT
NA	TRBV5-1	NA	TRBJ2-1	CASSLEGERYNEQFF	TGCGCCAGCAGCTTGGAAGGGGAAAGATACAATGAGCAGTTCTTC
NA	TRBV5-1	NA	TRBJ2-2	CASSLGGRLTSNTGELFF	TGCGCCAGCAGCTTGGGGGGCCGATTAACCTCAAACACCGGGGAGCTGTTTTTT
NA	TRBV29-1	NA	TRBJ1-2	CSVIGPGGDINYGYTF	TGCAGCGTGATCGGGCCGGGAGGGGATATTAACTATGGCTACACCTTC
TRBD1	TRBV7-2	NA	TRBJ1-2	CASSFGTGGNYGYTF	TGTGCCAGCAGCTTTGGGACAGGGGGGAATTATGGCTACACCTTC
TRBD1	TRBV2	NA	TRBJ2-7	CASSADRVRHEQYF	TGTGCCAGCAGCGCAGACAGGGTAAGACACGAGCAGTACTTC
NA	TRBV7-9	NA	TRBJ2-7	CASSVIPPDEQYF	TGTGCCAGCAGCGTAATCCCCCCTGACGAGCAGTACTTC
NA	TRBV2	NA	TRBJ2-2	CASSLDSPANTGELFF	TGTGCCAGCAGTTTAGACAGTCCCGCGAACACCGGGGAGCTGTTTTTT
NA	TRBV6-1	once	TRBJ2-1	CASSEGPLLNNEQFF	TGTGCCAGCAGTGAAGGGCCGTTGTTGAACAATGAGCAGTTCTTC
NA	TRBV5-1	NA	TRBJ1-6	CASSLASSTYNSPLHF	TGCGCCAGCAGCTTGGCCTCGAGCACCTATAATTCACCCCTCCACTTT
TRBD2	TRBV7-9	few	TRBJ2-5	CASSLGTSGVGGTQYF	TGTGCCAGCAGCTTAGGGACTAGCGGGGTTGGTGGGACCCAGTACTTC
NA	TRBV11-3	NA	TRBJ2-3	CASSQSTDTQYF	TGTGCCAGCAGCCAAAGCACAGATACGCAGTATTTT
TRBD1	TRBV5-4	NA	TRBJ1-1	CASSLLQGVTEAFF	TGTGCCAGCAGCTTACTACAGGGGGTCACTGAAGCTTTCTTT
NA	TRBV7-8	NA	TRBJ1-4	CASSLVEAMGSEKLFF	TGTGCCAGCAGCTTAGTAGAAGCCATGGGGAGTGAAAAACTGTTTTTT
NA	TRBV5-4	NA	TRBJ2-7	CAIGGSLNDYEQYF	TGTGCCATTGGAGGGTCACTGAACGACTACGAGCAGTACTTC
TRBD2	TRBV7-2	NA	TRBJ2-5	CASSLARLAEETQYF	TGTGCCAGCAGCTTAGCTAGGCTAGCGGAAGAGACCCAGTACTTC
TRBD1	TRBV27	NA	TRBJ2-5	CASSPWTGGVGHETQYF	TGTGCCAGCAGTCCATGGACAGGGGGCGTAGGCCACGAGACCCAGTACTTC
NA	TRBV7-2	NA	TRBJ2-7	CASSLVHDSYEQYF	TGTGCCAGCAGCTTAGTACATGACTCCTACGAGCAGTACTTC
NA	TRBV30	NA	TRBJ2-3	CAWTVRGSTDTQYF	TGTGCCTGGACCGTACGAGGTAGCACAGATACGCAGTATTTT
NA	TRBV3-1/TRBV3-2	NA	TRBJ2-5	CASSQVVLGGETQYF	TGTGCCAGCAGCCAAGTCGTCCTCGGCGGGGAGACCCAGTACTTC